This T cell receptor beta chain derives from a study of response to subunit inactivated influenza vaccine. The CDR3 totals 14 residues. Germline V CDR1 and CDR2: ENHRY, SYGVKD. Trimming took 4 bases from V and 4 from J; bases not matched to a gene: 6. TCRdb recomputed calls from the RT-PCR reads with MiXCR, one row per CDR3 protein. This sample has hundreds of thousands of distinct CDR3 sequences; approximately 13% occur once, and the top ten carry approximately 6.5%. The sample holds many counts of this clonotype. Its antigen is still unknown. The study's findings and limits: T cells newly recruited by each seasonal influenza vaccination are few, the authors suggested.

The rearrangement links TRBV10-3 to TRBJ2-5; 7 bases fit TRBD2. The sample consisted of PBMCs from blood, taken less than 15 days before vaccination. The sequence came from a middle-aged man who received an inactivated influenza vaccine. Here the CDR3 DNA reads TGTGCCATCAGTGGTGCGGGAGAGGGAGAGACCCAGTACTTC. Residues: CAISGAGEGETQYF.